The entry below gives a single T cell receptor beta chain sequence along with its context. This entry belongs to a study of identical twins. The germline gives CDR1 DFQATT, CDR2 SNEGSKA (reference sequence). The V end lost 0 bases, the J end lost 1 base, and 11 bases lay between the germline ends. The CDR3 is 15 amino acids. TCRdb reanalysed the 5' RACE reads using MiXCR and keeps one entry per CDR3 protein. The sample has nearly 650,000 distinct CDR3 sequences, around 7.5% seen once. These sequences were also reported in another study, on yellow fever vaccine responses in identical twins.

The rearrangement uses TRBV20-1 and TRBJ2-3; TRBD1 might be the D (6 bases). Sequenced material: PBMCs. The receptor was isolated from a woman under 30 in good health. The CDR3 reads CSARDLGGRTDTQYF. In nucleotides, the CDR3 is TGCAGTGCTAGAGACCTAGGGGGACGCACAGATACGCAGTATTTT.